Listed here are 22 T cell receptor beta chains from one sample, sequenced in a study of shared clonotypes between healthy human individuals. Assay: immunoSEQ multiplex PCR; the TCRdb copy retains only in-frame clones and omits some. The data hold roughly 1.4 million clones, with 98% observed a single time. Material for sequencing was naive CD4+ T cells sorted from blood. Documented subset: CD45RA+ positively selected. Receptor source: a man between 25 and 39 years old in good health.

The rearrangement links TRBV15 to TRBJ2-2; D might be TRBD1 (6 bases). The CDR3 is 18 residues long. V was pared by 0 bases and J by 4 bases, with 18 bases between. Looked up from germline, CDR1 is LNHNV and CDR2 is YYDKDF (reference sequence). The CDR3: CATSRDSWAGDRTGELFF. In DNA, the CDR3 is TGTGCCACCAGCAGAGACTCGTGGGCAGGGGATCGCACCGGGGAGCTGTTTTTT.

J is TRBJ1-5 and V is TRBV29-1; 9 bases align to TRBD1. V shed 6 bases and J 1 base; nucleotides not matched to a gene: 4. This CDR3 contains 14 residues. Germline assignment: CDR1 SQVTM and CDR2 ANQGSEA. The CDR3 region has the DNA TGCAGCGTCGTCGGGACAGGGAGCAATCAGCCCCAGCATTTT. This translates into CSVVGTGSNQPQHF.

This chain connects TRBV25-1 to TRBJ1-4; a possible D gene is TRBD1 (5 bases). The CDR3 is 15 residues long. Germline V gives CDR1 MGHDK, CDR2 SYGVNS. Trimming removed 6 bases from V and 6 bases from J, with 17 bases in between. CDR3 in amino acids: CASSDPGSNYEKLFF. In DNA form, the CDR3 reads TGTGCCAGCAGCGACCCAGGGTCCAATTATGAAAAACTGTTTTTT.

This chain connects TRBV5-4 to TRBJ2-7, with 14 bases lining up with TRBD2. Germline loops: CDR1 SGHNT, CDR2 YYREEE (reference sequence). V was pared by 0 bases and J by 6 bases, with 5 bases of the junction left unmatched. The CDR3 runs 16 residues. In nucleotides, the CDR3 is TGTGCCAGCAGCTTGGCGGGACTAGCGGGAGTGAGCGAGCAGTACTTC. Translation gives CASSLAGLAGVSEQYF.

In its sample, this clone was seen once. This specimen includes other DNA sequences encoding the same CDR3. The J gene is TRBJ2-7, the V gene TRBV5-1; 9 bases agree with TRBD2. The ends lost 3 bases at V and 1 base at J; junction bases unmatched: 2. The CDR3 is made up of 14 amino acids. The germline gives CDR1 SGHRS, CDR2 YFSETQ. CDR3 in DNA: TGCGCCAGCAGCTCGACTAGCGGTTCCTACGAGCAGTACTTC. Its translation: CASSSTSGSYEQYF.

The gene calls are TRBV7-2 and TRBJ2-7, with a weak D call TRBD1 (5 bases). Trimming removed 5 bases from V and 0 bases from J, with 14 bases in between. The CDR3 is 15 residues long. Germline-derived CDR1 and CDR2 are SGHTA and FQGNSA. The CDR3 sequence: CASSLQGPSSYEQYF. CDR3 sequence (DNA): TGTGCCAGCAGCCTGCAGGGTCCAAGCTCCTACGAGCAGTACTTC.

As concerns this clone: The identical CDR3 is also encoded by other nucleotide sequences in the sample. The V call is TRBV5-1, the J call TRBJ2-3; D unclear. CDR3 length equals 13 residues. From germline, CDR1 is SGHRS and CDR2 YFSETQ. V shed 0 bases and J shed 2 bases, with 4 bases lying between them. DNA of the CDR3: TGCGCCAGCAGCTTGGAGTCCACAGATACGCAGTATTTT. It encodes CASSLESTDTQYF. The full variable domain, its missing parts supplied by reference TRBV5-1 and TRBJ2-3, is KAGVTQTPRYLIKTRGQQVTLSCSPISGHRSVSWYQQTPGQGLQFLFEYFSETQRNKGNFPGRFSGRQFSNSRSEMNVSTLELGDSALYLCASSLESTDTQYFGPGTRLTVL.

This chain connects TRBV19 to TRBJ2-1; a weak D match, TRBD2 (5 bases). Germline V gene lookup returns CDR1 LNHDA and CDR2 SQIVND (reference sequence). Trimming cost V 10 bases and J 4 bases, with 14 bases left between them. CDR3 length equals 13 residues. The CDR3 sequence is CATAEGRYNEQFF. CDR3 nucleotide sequence: TGTGCCACCGCGGAAGGGAGATACAATGAGCAGTTCTTC. Using reference TRBV19 and TRBJ2-1 for the parts outside the CDR3, the full variable domain is DGGITQSPKYLFRKEGQNVTLSCEQNLNHDAMYWYRQDPGQGLRLIYYSQIVNDFQKGDIAEGYSVSREKKESFPLTVTSAQKNPTAFYLCATAEGRYNEQFFGPGTRLTVL.

The chain employs TRBV5-4 and TRBJ2-2, with 11 bases aligning to TRBD2. CDR3 length: 18 amino acids. Germline-derived CDR1 and CDR2 are SGHNT and YYREEE (reference sequence). J was trimmed by 0 bases and V by 0 bases; bases with no gene match: 4. The CDR3 region is CASSLAPGLAANTGELFF. CDR3 nucleotides: TGTGCCAGCAGCTTGGCCCCGGGACTAGCGGCGAACACCGGGGAGCTGTTTTTT.

The chain links TRBV5-1 to TRBJ2-7; a possible D gene is TRBD1 (6 bases). Germline loops: CDR1 SGHRS, CDR2 YFSETQ. V lost 0 bases to trimming and J lost 2 bases, with 12 bases between them. There are 15 residues in the CDR3. CDR3 coding DNA: TGCGCCAGCAGCTTGGTAGGGGGTGCCACCTACGAGCAGTACTTC. This codes for CASSLVGGATYEQYF.

Comments on this clone: Other DNA sequences of this sample code for an identical CDR3. This chain uses TRBV5-1 with TRBJ2-7; D is perhaps TRBD2 (7 bases). V dropped 4 bases and J dropped 5 bases, with 13 bases sitting between them. This CDR3 has 13 amino acids. Germline V gives CDR1 SGHRS, CDR2 YFSETQ. The CDR3 bases are TGCGCCAGCAGCCTGCCGGGGGGCGACGAGCAGTACTTC. Protein: CASSLPGGDEQYF.

The chain recombines TRBV6-5 with TRBJ2-3, with D perhaps TRBD2 (6 bases). Trimming stripped 8 bases from V and 8 bases from J, with 14 bases between. CDR3 length: 12 amino acids. The germline V gene has CDR1 MNHEY and CDR2 SVGAGI. CDR3 DNA: TGTGCCAGCGGGAAGACTAGTTTTACGCAGTATTTT. As protein: CASGKTSFTQYF.

The chain carries TRBV29-1 and TRBJ1-2; the match to TRBD1 covers 8 bases. Germline CDR1 is SQVTM and CDR2 is ANQGSEA. CDR3 length: 14 residues. Trimming removed 3 bases from V and 6 bases from J; junction bases left unmatched: 9. CDR3 DNA sequence: TGCAGCGTTGACAGGGGGCTCCCTTCTAATGGCTACACCTTC. It specifies CSVDRGLPSNGYTF.

As concerns this clone: Other DNA sequences in this sample translate to the same CDR3. The chain joins TRBV7-2 to TRBJ2-7; 8 bases are shared with TRBD1. V lost 1 base, J lost 3 bases, and 2 bases stayed unmatched. The CDR3 contains 14 residues. Germline loops: CDR1 SGHTA, CDR2 FQGNSA. DNA for the CDR3: TGTGCCAGCAGCTTAGTAACAGGGGGCTACGAGCAGTACTTC. Residues: CASSLVTGGYEQYF.

This sequence joins TRBV5-1 and TRBJ1-1; D is undetermined. Germline assignment: CDR1 SGHRS and CDR2 YFSETQ. CDR3 length equals 13 residues. Trimming shortened V by 6 bases and J by 4 bases, and 13 bases separated the two germline ends. CDR3 protein: CASTPSGSTEAFF. As DNA, the CDR3 is TGCGCCAGCACACCTAGCGGGAGCACTGAAGCTTTCTTT.

In this sample, this clone turned up once. The rearrangement joins TRBV11-2 to TRBJ1-1; no definite D call. The CDR3 loop spans 14 amino acids. Germline CDR1 is SGHAT and CDR2 is FQNNGV. V lost 2 bases to trimming and J lost 9 bases, with 16 bases between them. CDR3 DNA sequence: TGTGCCAGCAGCTTAATCAGCACCGCACCAAAAGCTTTCTTT. Translation gives CASSLISTAPKAFF.

V and J are TRBV7-2 and TRBJ1-1; tentatively, D is TRBD1 (5 bases). This CDR3 region has 13 residues. CDR1 and CDR2 (germline): SGHTA, FQGNSA. The V end lost 4 bases, the J end lost 5 bases, and 11 bases lay between the germline ends. The DNA of the CDR3 is TGTGCCAGCAGCTCCGGGGCGAGGACTGAAGCTTTCTTT. It specifies CASSSGARTEAFF.

This sequence joins TRBV28 and TRBJ2-7, with TRBD1 matching 8 bases. Germline CDR1 reads MDHEN; CDR2 reads SYDVKM. V lost 5 bases to trimming and J lost 0 bases; unmatched junction nucleotides: 6. The CDR3 has 15 amino acids. The CDR3 protein is CASSPGTGLSYEQYF. In DNA form, the CDR3 reads TGTGCCAGCAGTCCCGGGACAGGTCTCTCCTACGAGCAGTACTTC.

The chain recombines TRBV30 with TRBJ1-4; TRBD1 might be the D (6 bases). CDR1 and CDR2 from the germline V gene are GTSNPN and SVGIG (reference sequence). The CDR3 is 12 residues long. For the CDR3, the DNA is TGTGCAATACAGGGCCCGTCTGAAAAACTGTTTTTT. The encoded protein is CAIQGPSEKLFF.

The chain uses TRBV5-1 and TRBJ1-4; tentatively, D is TRBD1 (6 bases). Trimming removed 4 bases at V and 8 bases at J, with 18 bases between. The germline V gene has CDR1 SGHRS and CDR2 YFSETQ. CDR3 length equals 15 residues. The CDR3 region has the DNA TGCGCCAGCAGCATTACAGGGCGCGGGGAGGAAAAACTGTTTTTT. This encodes CASSITGRGEEKLFF.

The CDR3 here is CASSFPSGDRYGYTF. The CDR3 DNA sequence: TGTGCCAGCAGCTTTCCCAGTGGGGACAGATATGGCTACACCTTC. The chain carries TRBV7-2 and TRBJ1-2; 7 bases are a match to TRBD1. The CDR3 has 15 residues. With V trimmed by 3 bases and J by 5 bases, 9 bases remained unmatched. Germline CDR1 is SGHTA and CDR2 is FQGNSA.

The chain carries TRBV5-1 and TRBJ2-7, with 8 bases aligning to TRBD1. The CDR3 covers 14 residues. The V segment lost 1 base and the J segment 2 bases; nucleotides outside the gene matches: 2. Germline CDR1 is SGHRS and CDR2 is YFSETQ. The CDR3, as DNA: TGCGCCAGCAGCTTGCGGGACAGGACCTACGAGCAGTACTTC. It translates to CASSLRDRTYEQYF.